This TCR beta chain was captured by sequencing in a study of T cell changes during pregnancy in multiple sclerosis. Using immunoSEQ multiplex PCR, the repertoire was profiled, and TCRdb retains in-frame clones only, with some absent. The repertoire holds approximately 48,000 clones, with 80% to 95% as singletons. Germline CDR1 is MNHEY and CDR2 is SVGAGI. V shed 5 bases and J 6 bases; nucleotides not matched to a gene: 3. The CDR3 length is 14 residues. The sample holds one count of this clone. The sequenced sample was CD4+ T cells from peripheral blood mononuclear cells, obtained after pregnancy. The origin of this receptor is a female donor with multiple sclerosis, enrolled in a pregnancy study. The chain is built from TRBV6-5 and TRBJ2-1, with TRBD2 identical over 11 bases. The DNA for the CDR3 is TGTGCCAGCAGTAAACTAGCGGGAGTCAATGAGCAGTTCTTC. Translation gives CASSKLAGVNEQFF.